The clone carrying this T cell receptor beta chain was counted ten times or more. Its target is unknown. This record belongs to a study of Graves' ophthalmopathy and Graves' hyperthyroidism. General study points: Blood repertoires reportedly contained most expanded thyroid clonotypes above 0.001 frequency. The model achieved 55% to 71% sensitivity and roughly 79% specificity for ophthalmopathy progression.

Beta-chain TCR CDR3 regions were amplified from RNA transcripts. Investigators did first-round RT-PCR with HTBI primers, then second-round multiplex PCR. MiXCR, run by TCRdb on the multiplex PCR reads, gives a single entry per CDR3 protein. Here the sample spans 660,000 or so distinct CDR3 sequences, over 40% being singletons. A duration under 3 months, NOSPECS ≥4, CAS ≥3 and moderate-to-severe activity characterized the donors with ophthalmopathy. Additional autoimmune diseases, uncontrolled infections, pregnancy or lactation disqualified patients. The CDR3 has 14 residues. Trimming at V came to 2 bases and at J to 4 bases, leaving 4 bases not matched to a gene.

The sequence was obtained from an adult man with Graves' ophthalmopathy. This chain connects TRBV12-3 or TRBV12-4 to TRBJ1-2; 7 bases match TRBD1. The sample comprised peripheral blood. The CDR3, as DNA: TGTGCCAGCAGTTTAAGACGGGACAGCTATGGCTACACCTTC. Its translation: CASSLRRDSYGYTF.